This TCR beta chain was obtained from a study of CD8 T cells in ankylosing spondylitis. Overall study findings and caveats: Researchers reportedly found disease-linked clones significantly enriched in matched ankylosing spondylitis synovial fluid. Typical of ankylosing spondylitis blood, it appeared, was a TCR beta motif of eight highly homologous variants. Earlier work had already found some motif variants in reactive arthritis synovial fluid and blood.

5'-RACE, quantitative and with molecular barcodes, yielded the TCR beta libraries. TCRdb reprocessed the 5' RACE reads with MiXCR, giving one entry per CDR3 protein. Of about 540,000 distinct CDR3 sequences in the sample, about 13% were seen once. From germline, CDR1 is LGHDT and CDR2 YNNKEL (reference sequence). The CDR3 totals 16 residues. Trimming removed 1 base at V and 4 bases at J, with 14 bases between. This clonotype was seen only once. The antigen is not known. The rearrangement links TRBV3-1 to TRBJ1-5; D gene unclear. This sequence was found in a male donor with ankylosing spondylitis. The sequenced sample consisted of blood, either unsorted or a sorted T cell fraction (not recorded which). DNA for the CDR3: TGTGCCAGCAGCCAAGGTGCTTTTAGCTCAAATCAGCCCCAGCATTTT. Translation gives CASSQGAFSSNQPQHF.